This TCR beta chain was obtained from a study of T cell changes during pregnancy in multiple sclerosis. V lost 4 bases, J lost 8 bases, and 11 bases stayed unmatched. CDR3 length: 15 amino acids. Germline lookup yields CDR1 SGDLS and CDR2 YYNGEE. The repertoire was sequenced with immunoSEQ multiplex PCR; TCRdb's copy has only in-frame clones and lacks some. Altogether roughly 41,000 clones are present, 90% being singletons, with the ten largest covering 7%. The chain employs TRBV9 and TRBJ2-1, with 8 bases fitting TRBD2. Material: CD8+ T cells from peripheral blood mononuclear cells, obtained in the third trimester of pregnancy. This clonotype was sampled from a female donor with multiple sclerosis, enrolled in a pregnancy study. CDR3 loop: CASSQPGGEVHEQFF. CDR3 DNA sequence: TGTGCCAGCAGCCAGCCCGGGGGGGAAGTGCATGAGCAGTTCTTC.